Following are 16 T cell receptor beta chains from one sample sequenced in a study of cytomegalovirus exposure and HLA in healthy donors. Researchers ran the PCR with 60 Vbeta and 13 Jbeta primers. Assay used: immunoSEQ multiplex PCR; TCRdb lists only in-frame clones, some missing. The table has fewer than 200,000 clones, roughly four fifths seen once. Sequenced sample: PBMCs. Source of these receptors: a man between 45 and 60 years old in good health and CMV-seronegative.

The CDR3 loop reads CASSSQRGGLNEQFF. CDR3 bases: TGTGCCAGCAGTTCCCAGCGGGGGGGCCTCAATGAGCAGTTCTTC. The chain joins TRBV28 to TRBJ2-1, with 10 positions matching TRBD2. Germline lookup yields CDR1 MDHEN and CDR2 SYDVKM. This CDR3 is built from 15 residues. Trimming at V came to 4 bases and at J to 6 bases, leaving 6 bases not matched to a gene.

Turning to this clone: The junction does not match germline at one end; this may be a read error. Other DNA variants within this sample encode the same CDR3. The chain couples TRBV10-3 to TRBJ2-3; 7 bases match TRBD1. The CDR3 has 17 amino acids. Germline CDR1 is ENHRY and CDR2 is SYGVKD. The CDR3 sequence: CAISERGPGASTDTQYF. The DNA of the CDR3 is TGTGCCATCAGCGAAAGGGGGCCTGGCGCTAGCACGGATACGCAGTATTTT.

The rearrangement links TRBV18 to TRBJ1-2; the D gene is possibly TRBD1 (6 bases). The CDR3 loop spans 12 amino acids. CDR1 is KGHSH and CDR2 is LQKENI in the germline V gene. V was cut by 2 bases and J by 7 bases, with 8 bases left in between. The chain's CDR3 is CASSPVQGGYTF. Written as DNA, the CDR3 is TGTGCCAGCTCACCAGTACAGGGTGGCTACACCTTC.

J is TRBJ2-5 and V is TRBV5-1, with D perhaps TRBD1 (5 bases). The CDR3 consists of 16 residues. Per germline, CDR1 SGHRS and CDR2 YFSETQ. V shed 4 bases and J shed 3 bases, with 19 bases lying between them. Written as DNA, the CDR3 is TGCGCCAGCAGCCTCCAGGGTCCCGGGTTTGAAGAGACCCAGTACTTC. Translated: CASSLQGPGFEETQYF.

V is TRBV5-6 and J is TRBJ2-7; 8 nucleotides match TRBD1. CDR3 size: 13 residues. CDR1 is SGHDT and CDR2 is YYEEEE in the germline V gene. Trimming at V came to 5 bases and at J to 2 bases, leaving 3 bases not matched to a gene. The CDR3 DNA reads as TGTGCCAGCAGAGGGACAGGCCCCTACGAGCAGTACTTC. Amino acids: CASRGTGPYEQYF.

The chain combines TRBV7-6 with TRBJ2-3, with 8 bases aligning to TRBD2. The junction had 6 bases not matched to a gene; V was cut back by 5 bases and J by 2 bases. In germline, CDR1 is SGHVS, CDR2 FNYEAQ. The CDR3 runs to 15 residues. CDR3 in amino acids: CASSVGGAITDTQYF. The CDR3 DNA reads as TGTGCCAGCAGCGTCGGGGGGGCTATCACAGATACGCAGTATTTT.

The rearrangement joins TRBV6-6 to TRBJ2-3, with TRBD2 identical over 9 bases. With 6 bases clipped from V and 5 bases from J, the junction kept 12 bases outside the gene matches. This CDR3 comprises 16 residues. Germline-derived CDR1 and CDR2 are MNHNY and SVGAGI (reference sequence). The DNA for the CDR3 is TGTGCCAGCAGCCACCCTTGGCGGGAGGGCGAAGATACGCAGTATTTT. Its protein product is CASSHPWREGEDTQYF.

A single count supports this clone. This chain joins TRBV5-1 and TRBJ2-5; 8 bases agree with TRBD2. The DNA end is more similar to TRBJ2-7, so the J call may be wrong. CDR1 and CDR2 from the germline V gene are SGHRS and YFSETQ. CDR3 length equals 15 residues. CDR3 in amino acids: CASSLLDGGAAEQYF. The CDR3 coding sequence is TGCGCCAGCAGCTTATTAGACGGGGGGGCCGCCGAGCAGTACTTC.

For the CDR3, the DNA is TGCGCCAGCAGCTTGTCTGTGGGCTTAAACACCGGGGAGCTGTTTTTT. Translating it yields CASSLSVGLNTGELFF. This sequence joins TRBV5-1 and TRBJ2-2, with D hard to call. The germline V and J ends were trimmed by 1 base and 2 bases, with 12 bases remaining between them. This CDR3 spans 16 amino acids. Germline CDR1 is SGHRS and CDR2 is YFSETQ.

The CDR3 nucleotides read TGTGCCAGCACCCCAGCGGGGACGGGGGGGCTATACAATGAGCAGTTCTTC. Amino acids: CASTPAGTGGLYNEQFF. V and J are TRBV7-8 and TRBJ2-1; 8 bases map to TRBD2. CDR1 and CDR2 (germline): SGHVS, FQNEAQ. The length of the CDR3 is 17 residues. Trimming at V came to 7 bases and at J to 4 bases, leaving 15 bases not matched to a gene.

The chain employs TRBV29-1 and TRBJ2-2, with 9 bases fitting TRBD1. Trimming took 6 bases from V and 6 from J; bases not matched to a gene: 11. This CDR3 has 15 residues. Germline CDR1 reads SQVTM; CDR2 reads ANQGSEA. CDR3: CSVRFRTGAPGELFF. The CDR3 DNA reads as TGCAGCGTCCGCTTTCGGACAGGGGCCCCCGGGGAGCTGTTTTTT.

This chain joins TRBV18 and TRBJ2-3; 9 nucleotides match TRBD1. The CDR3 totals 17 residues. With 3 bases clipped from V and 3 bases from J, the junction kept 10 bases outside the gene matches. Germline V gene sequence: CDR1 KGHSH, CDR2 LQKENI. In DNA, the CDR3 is TGTGCCAGCTCACCCTTACCGGGACAGGGACCAACAGATACGCAGTATTTT. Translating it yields CASSPLPGQGPTDTQYF.

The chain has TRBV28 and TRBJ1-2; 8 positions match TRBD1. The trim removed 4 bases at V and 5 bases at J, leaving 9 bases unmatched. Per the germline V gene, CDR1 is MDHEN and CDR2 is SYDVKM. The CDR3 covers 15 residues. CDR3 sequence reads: CASSSTGTGEYGYTF. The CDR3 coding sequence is TGTGCCAGCAGTTCCACCGGGACAGGCGAATATGGCTACACCTTC.

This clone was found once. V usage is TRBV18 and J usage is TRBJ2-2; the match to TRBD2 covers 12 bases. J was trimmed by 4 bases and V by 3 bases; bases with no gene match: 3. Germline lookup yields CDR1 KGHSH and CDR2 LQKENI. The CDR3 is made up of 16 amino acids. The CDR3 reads CASSPPSGGATGELFF. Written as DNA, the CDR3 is TGTGCCAGCTCACCTCCTAGCGGGGGGGCCACCGGGGAGCTGTTTTTT.

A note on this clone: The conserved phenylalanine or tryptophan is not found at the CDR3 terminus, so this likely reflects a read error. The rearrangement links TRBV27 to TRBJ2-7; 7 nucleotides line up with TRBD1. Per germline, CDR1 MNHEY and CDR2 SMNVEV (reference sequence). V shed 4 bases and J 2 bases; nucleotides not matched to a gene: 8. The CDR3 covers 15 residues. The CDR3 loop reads CASSSLNRGTYEQYL. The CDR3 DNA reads TGTGCCAGCAGTTCACTGAACAGGGGTACCTACGAGCAGTACCTC.

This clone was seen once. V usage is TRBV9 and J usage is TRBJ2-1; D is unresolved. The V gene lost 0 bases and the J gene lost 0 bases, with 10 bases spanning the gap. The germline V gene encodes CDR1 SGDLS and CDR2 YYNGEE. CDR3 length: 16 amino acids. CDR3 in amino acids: CASSVDDWSSYNEQFF. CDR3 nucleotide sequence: TGTGCCAGCAGCGTAGATGACTGGAGCTCCTACAATGAGCAGTTCTTC.